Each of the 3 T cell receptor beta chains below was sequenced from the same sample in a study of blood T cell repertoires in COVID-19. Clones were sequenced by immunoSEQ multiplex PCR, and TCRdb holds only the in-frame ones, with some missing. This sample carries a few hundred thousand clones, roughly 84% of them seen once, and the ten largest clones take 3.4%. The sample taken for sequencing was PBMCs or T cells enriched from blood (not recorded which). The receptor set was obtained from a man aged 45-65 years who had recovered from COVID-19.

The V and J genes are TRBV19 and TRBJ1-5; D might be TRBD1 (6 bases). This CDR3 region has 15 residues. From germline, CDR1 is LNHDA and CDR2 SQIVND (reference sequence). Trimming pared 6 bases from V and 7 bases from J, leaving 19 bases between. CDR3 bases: TGTGCCAGTAGAAGTGGGGGCGCTGGAAGCCAGCCCCAGCATTTT. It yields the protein CASRSGGAGSQPQHF.

The CDR3 nucleotides are TGCGCCAGCAGCTTGGCCGGGAATTCACCCCTCCACTTT. Encoded protein: CASSLAGNSPLHF. V usage is TRBV5-1 and J usage is TRBJ1-6; D remains unclear. The V gene lost 0 bases and the J gene lost 7 bases, with 5 bases spanning the gap. There are 13 residues in the CDR3. Looked up from germline, CDR1 is SGHRS and CDR2 is YFSETQ.

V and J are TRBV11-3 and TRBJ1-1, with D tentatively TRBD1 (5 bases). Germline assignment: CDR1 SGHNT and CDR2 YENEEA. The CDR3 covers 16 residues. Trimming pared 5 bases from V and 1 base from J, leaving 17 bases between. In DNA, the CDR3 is TGTGCCAGCAGCCGTCGACCGGGGGAGAAGAACACTGAAGCTTTCTTT. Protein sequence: CASSRRPGEKNTEAFF.